The entry that follows covers one T cell receptor (beta chain) sequence. The sample comes from a study of blood T cell repertoires in COVID-19. Looking at the study overall: The origin of the acute and convalescent COVID-19 samples was the United States, Italy and Spain.

Authors' methods: The assay estimated nucleated cells by amplifying reference gene primers. TCRdb keeps only in-frame clones here, not all; method: immunoSEQ multiplex PCR. V and J calls and clone size come straight from that table; D and trimming were deduced from the DNA. The sample consists of around 200,000 clones, 85% to 90% of them appearing once. The sequence derives from a man older than 75 with acute or convalescent COVID-19. The sequencing input was peripheral blood.

Here the CDR3 reads CASSPPGYKNSYEQYF. The CDR3 DNA reads TGTGCCAGCAGTCCCCCGGGTTATAAGAACTCCTACGAGCAGTACTTC. The J gene is TRBJ2-7, the V gene TRBV27; no definite D call. This CDR3 has 16 residues. Germline CDR1 MNHEY, CDR2 SMNVEV (reference sequence). V was trimmed by 5 bases and J by 0 bases, leaving 17 bases between them.